This T cell receptor (beta chain) was recorded in a study of identical twins. TCRdb processed the 5' RACE reads anew with MiXCR; each CDR3 protein has one entry. The sample yields over 500,000 distinct CDR3 sequences, less than 25% seen once. V dropped 6 bases and J dropped 10 bases, with 12 bases sitting between them. The CDR3 extends over 11 amino acids. CDR1 MNHNS and CDR2 SASEGT come from the germline V gene. The same sample was also used in a study of T cells expressing NK-cell markers.

The sample was CD4+ T cells sorted from blood. This TCR derives from a woman aged 18-29 years in good health. The chain uses TRBV6-1 and TRBJ1-2; D is unresolved. In DNA form, the CDR3 reads TGTGCCAGCAGGGACCCCCTGGCCTACACCTTC. This gives the protein CASRDPLAYTF.